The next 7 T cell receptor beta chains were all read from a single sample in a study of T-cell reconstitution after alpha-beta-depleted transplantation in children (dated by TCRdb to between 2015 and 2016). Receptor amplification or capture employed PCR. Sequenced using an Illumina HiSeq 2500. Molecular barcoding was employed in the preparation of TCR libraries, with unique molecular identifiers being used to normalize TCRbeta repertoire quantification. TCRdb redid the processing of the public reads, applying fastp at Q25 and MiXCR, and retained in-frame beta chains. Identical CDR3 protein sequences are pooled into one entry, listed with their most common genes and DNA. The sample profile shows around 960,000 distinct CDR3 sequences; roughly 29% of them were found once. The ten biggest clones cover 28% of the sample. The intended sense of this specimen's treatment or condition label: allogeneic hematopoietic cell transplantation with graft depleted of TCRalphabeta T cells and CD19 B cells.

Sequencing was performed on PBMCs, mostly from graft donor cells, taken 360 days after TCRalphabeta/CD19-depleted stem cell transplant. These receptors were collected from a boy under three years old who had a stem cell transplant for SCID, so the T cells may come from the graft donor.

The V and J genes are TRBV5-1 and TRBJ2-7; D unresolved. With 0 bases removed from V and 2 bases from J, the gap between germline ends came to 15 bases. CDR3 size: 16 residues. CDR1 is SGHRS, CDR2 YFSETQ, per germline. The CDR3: CASSLAMTTLPYEQYF. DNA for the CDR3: TGCGCCAGCAGCTTGGCTATGACAACTCTTCCCTACGAGCAGTACTTC.

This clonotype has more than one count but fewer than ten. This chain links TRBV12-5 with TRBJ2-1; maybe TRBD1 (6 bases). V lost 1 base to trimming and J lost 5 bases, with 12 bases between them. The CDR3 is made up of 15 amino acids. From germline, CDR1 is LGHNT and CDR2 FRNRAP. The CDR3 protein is CASGLDRVGDNEQFF. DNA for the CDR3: TGTGCTAGTGGTTTGGACAGGGTAGGCGACAATGAGCAGTTCTTC.

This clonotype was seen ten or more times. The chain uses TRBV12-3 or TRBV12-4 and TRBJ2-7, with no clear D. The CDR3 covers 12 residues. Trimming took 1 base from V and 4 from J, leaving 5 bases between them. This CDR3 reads CASSLERYEQYF. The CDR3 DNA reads TGTGCCAGCAGTTTAGAACGTTACGAGCAGTACTTC.

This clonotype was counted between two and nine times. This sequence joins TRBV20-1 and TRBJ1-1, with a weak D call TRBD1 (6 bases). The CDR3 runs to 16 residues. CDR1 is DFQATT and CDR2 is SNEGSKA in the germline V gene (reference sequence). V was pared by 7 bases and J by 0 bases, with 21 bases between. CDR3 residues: CSVTRPGGRMNTEAFF. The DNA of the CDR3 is TGCAGTGTCACCCGCCCGGGGGGGCGCATGAACACTGAAGCTTTCTTT.

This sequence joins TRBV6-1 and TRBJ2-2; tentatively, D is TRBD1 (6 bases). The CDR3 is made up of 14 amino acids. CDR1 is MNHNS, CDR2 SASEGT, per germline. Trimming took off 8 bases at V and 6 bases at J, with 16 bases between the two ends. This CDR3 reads CASRAGVLPGELFF. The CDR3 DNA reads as TGTGCCAGCCGGGCAGGGGTCCTTCCCGGGGAGCTGTTTTTT.

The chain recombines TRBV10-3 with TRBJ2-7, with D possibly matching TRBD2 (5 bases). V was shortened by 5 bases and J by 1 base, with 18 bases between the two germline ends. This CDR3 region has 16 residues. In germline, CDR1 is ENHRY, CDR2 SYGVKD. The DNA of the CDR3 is TGTGCCATCAGTCTTGAGACGAGGGCTTATTCCTACGAGCAGTACTTC. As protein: CAISLETRAYSYEQYF.

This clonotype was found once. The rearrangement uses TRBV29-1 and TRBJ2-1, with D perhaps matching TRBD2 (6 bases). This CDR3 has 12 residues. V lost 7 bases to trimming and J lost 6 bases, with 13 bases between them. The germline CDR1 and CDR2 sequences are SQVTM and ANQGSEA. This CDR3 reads CSGLTSPNEQFF. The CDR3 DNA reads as TGCAGCGGCCTAACTAGCCCCAATGAGCAGTTCTTC.